Each of the 19 T cell receptor beta chains below was sequenced from the same sample in a study of regulatory T cells in long-lasting Graves disease. The time point was: newly diagnosed GD, antithyroid drugs for less than 3 months. PBMCs provided the RNA from which the TCR library was made. Relying on iRepertoire HTBI primers and Arm-PCR of CDR3 regions, the team built TCR beta libraries. TCRdb re-derived calls from the multiplex PCR reads in MiXCR, one entry per CDR3 protein. In the table there are around 480,000 distinct CDR3 sequences, about 16% of which are singletons. The sample was also linked to a second study, of T cells in Graves' hyperthyroidism and ophthalmopathy.

The input for sequencing was peripheral blood mononuclear cells (PBMCs), taken at new diagnosis, from a patient treated with antithyroid drugs. The source is a woman aged 35-65 years with Graves disease.

V is TRBV7-8 and J is TRBJ2-2, with D perhaps TRBD2 (6 bases). Germline lookup yields CDR1 SGHVS and CDR2 FQNEAQ. V shed 6 bases and J shed 1 base, with 12 bases lying between them. The CDR3 contains 15 residues. CDR3: CASRVAGKNTGELFF. The CDR3, as DNA: TGTGCCAGCAGGGTCGCGGGAAAGAACACCGGGGAGCTGTTTTTT.

This clonotype appeared many times. V and J are TRBV6-1 and TRBJ1-1; D perhaps matches TRBD1 (5 bases). The CDR3 spans 14 residues. The germline CDR1 and CDR2 sequences are MNHNS and SASEGT. V lost 3 bases to trimming and J lost 0 bases, with 8 bases between them. CDR3 residues: CASSDGHLNTEAFF. DNA for the CDR3: TGTGCCAGCAGTGACGGACATTTGAACACTGAAGCTTTCTTT.

With respect to this clonotype: A much bigger clone sits one base away, suggesting this may be a read error. The V gene is TRBV12-5, the J gene TRBJ2-3, with D perhaps matching TRBD1 (6 bases). CDR1 LGHNT and CDR2 FRNRAP come from the germline V gene. The CDR3 sequence is 15 residues long. V was shortened by 0 bases and J by 6 bases, with 13 bases between the two germline ends. DNA for the CDR3: TGTGCTAGTGGTTTGGTGGACAGCCCCGGGGATACGCAGTATTTT. Protein product: CASGLVDSPGDTQYF.

This clonotype was found many times. This chain uses TRBV28 with TRBJ2-4; D is possibly TRBD2 (5 bases). Trimming took 4 bases from V and 3 from J, leaving 10 bases between them. Germline V gene sequence: CDR1 MDHEN, CDR2 SYDVKM. This CDR3 region has 14 residues. The CDR3 sequence: CASSSPGGKNIQYF. In DNA, the CDR3 is TGTGCCAGCAGTTCCCCAGGAGGCAAAAACATTCAGTACTTC.

This clonotype has at least ten counts. The rearrangement links TRBV12-3 or TRBV12-4 to TRBJ1-1; TRBD1 agrees at 7 bases. J gave up 9 bases and V 1 base, and 2 bases lay outside the gene matches. The CDR3 sequence is 12 residues long. The CDR3 loop is CASSLDRGQAFF. CDR3 nucleotide sequence: TGTGCCAGCAGTTTAGACAGGGGTCAAGCTTTCTTT.

This clonotype showed up just a few times. V gene TRBV4-1 combines with J gene TRBJ2-1; D gene uncertain. V lost 4 bases to trimming and J lost 4 bases, with 8 bases between them. The CDR3 loop spans 13 amino acids. The germline V gene encodes CDR1 MGHRA and CDR2 YSYEKL. The CDR3 sequence: CASSRPEYNEQFF. The CDR3 DNA reads as TGCGCCAGCAGCCGCCCTGAGTACAATGAGCAGTTCTTC.

This chain connects TRBV7-9 to TRBJ2-7; D tentatively reads TRBD1 or TRBD2 (5 bases each). The V gene lost 7 bases and the J gene lost 5 bases, with 21 bases spanning the gap. Per the germline V gene, CDR1 is SEHNR and CDR2 is FQNEAQ (reference sequence). This CDR3 is 15 amino acids long. The CDR3 region has the DNA TGTGCCAGCAAATCAGGGACCAACGATCGTAACGAGCAGTACTTC. Translating gives CASKSGTNDRNEQYF.

The chain employs TRBV19 and TRBJ1-6; 7 positions agree with TRBD1. The V and J ends lost 1 base and 12 bases, in that order; junction bases with no gene match: 3. CDR3 size: 13 residues. Germline-derived CDR1 and CDR2 are LNHDA and SQIVND (reference sequence). Written as DNA, the CDR3 is TGTGCCAGTAGTATAGGCCCAGGGGGACCCCTCCACTTT. It specifies CASSIGPGGPLHF. The entire variable domain, with the rest obtained from reference TRBV19 and TRBJ1-6, is as follows: DGGITQSPKYLFRKEGQNVTLSCEQNLNHDAMYWYRQDPGQGLRLIYYSQIVNDFQKGDIAEGYSVSREKKESFPLTVTSAQKNPTAFYLCASSIGPGGPLHFGNGTRLTVT.

Only a few counts were recorded for this clonotype. CDR3: CAIQPEGARHGYTF. The CDR3 DNA reads as TGTGCCATCCAGCCCGAGGGGGCGAGGCATGGCTACACCTTC. The V gene is TRBV10-3, the J gene TRBJ1-2; 7 nucleotides match TRBD1. CDR1 and CDR2 from the germline V gene are ENHRY and SYGVKD. The V and J ends lost 8 bases and 6 bases, in that order; junction bases with no gene match: 12. There are 14 residues in the CDR3.

V and J are TRBV5-6 and TRBJ1-2, with D uncertain. Germline assignment: CDR1 SGHDT and CDR2 YYEEEE. The V end lost 1 base, the J end lost 7 bases, and 14 bases lay between the germline ends. The CDR3 runs 14 residues. CDR3 DNA sequence: TGTGCCAGCAGCTTGATCGCCGGCCCAAGTGGCTACACCTTC. Its protein product is CASSLIAGPSGYTF.

This clonotype appeared many times. The chain is built from TRBV6-2 or TRBV6-3 and TRBJ2-1; 9 positions match TRBD1. The CDR3 extends over 15 amino acids. The germline V gene encodes CDR1 MNHEY and CDR2 SVGEGT. Trimming at V came to 5 bases and at J to 3 bases, leaving 5 bases not matched to a gene. The CDR3 reads CASSRQGGNYNEQFF. For the CDR3, the DNA is TGTGCCAGCAGTAGACAGGGGGGAAACTACAATGAGCAGTTCTTC.

This clonotype was counted only a few times. This chain uses TRBV28 with TRBJ1-3, with D perhaps matching TRBD1 (6 bases). The V end lost 5 bases, the J end lost 0 bases, and 14 bases lay between the germline ends. CDR3 length: 16 amino acids. CDR1 is MDHEN, CDR2 SYDVKM, per germline. CDR3 DNA sequence: TGTGCCAGCAGTCGTCGGGGGCAAACCTCTGGAAACACCATATATTTT. Translated: CASSRRGQTSGNTIYF.

This clonotype was seen repeatedly, ten times or more. The chain carries TRBV12-3 or TRBV12-4 and TRBJ2-5, with D maybe TRBD1 (6 bases). CDR3 length: 14 amino acids. Trimming took 6 bases from V and 8 from J, leaving 19 bases between them. CDR3 DNA: TGTGCCAGCAGCCATCAGGGGTTTCAGGGAACCCAGTACTTC. Its protein product is CASSHQGFQGTQYF.

This clonotype was observed at least ten times. The V call is TRBV7-8, the J call TRBJ2-1; perhaps TRBD2 as D (5 bases). CDR3 length: 16 amino acids. Deletions cut 4 bases from V and 7 bases from J, with 20 bases between. Germline loops: CDR1 SGHVS, CDR2 FQNEAQ. The DNA for the CDR3 is TGTGCCAGCAGCTCCCCGGACTCAGCAACGTTGAATGAGCAGTTCTTC. Translating it yields CASSSPDSATLNEQFF.

The table lists this clonotype with a few counts. The rearrangement links TRBV7-2 to TRBJ2-3; 11 bases align to TRBD2. V gave up 2 bases and J gave up 6 bases; unmatched junction bases: 16. The CDR3 contains 19 residues. Germline CDR1 SGHTA, CDR2 FQGNSA. DNA of the CDR3: TGTGCCAGCAGCTTAACAAGACGTCGACTAGCGGGGTTGGTGGATACGCAGTATTTT. Translating gives CASSLTRRRLAGLVDTQYF.

In this sample, this clonotype turned up a few times. The chain joins TRBV19 to TRBJ1-1, with 8 positions matching TRBD1. Germline CDR1 and CDR2: LNHDA and SQIVND (reference sequence). The CDR3 runs 17 residues. Trimming at V came to 3 bases and at J to 1 base, leaving 10 bases not matched to a gene. CDR3 DNA: TGTGCCAGTAGTATGGGGCAGGGGGCAGACCGGAACACTGAAGCTTTCTTT. This sequence encodes CASSMGQGADRNTEAFF.

This clonotype appeared many times. CDR3 loop: CASSYSETETQYF. CDR3 nucleotide sequence: TGTGCCAGCAGTTATTCAGAGACAGAGACCCAGTACTTC. This rearrangement joins TRBV6-5 to TRBJ2-5, with D hard to call. Trimming shortened V by 3 bases and J by 4 bases, and 9 bases separated the two germline ends. This CDR3 contains 13 residues. Germline V gene lookup returns CDR1 MNHEY and CDR2 SVGAGI.

This clonotype has a handful of counts. The chain links TRBV5-1 to TRBJ2-5; 7 bases are a match to TRBD1. The CDR3 runs to 14 residues. V shed 0 bases and J 5 bases; nucleotides not matched to a gene: 4. Germline V gene data show CDR1 as SGHRS and CDR2 as YFSETQ. The CDR3 DNA sequence: TGCGCCAGCAGCTTGGGAGACAGGGCGGAGACCCAGTACTTC. It is translated as CASSLGDRAETQYF.

This clonotype showed up many times. The V gene is TRBV24-1, the J gene TRBJ2-1; the D is unclear. V was pared by 3 bases and J by 16 bases, with 18 bases between. Looked up from germline, CDR1 is KGHDR and CDR2 is SFDVKD. The CDR3 sequence is 13 residues long. The CDR3 DNA reads TGTGCCACCAGTGATACCCCCGGGTACTCAGTCTTCTTC. Translation gives CATSDTPGYSVFF.